This T cell receptor beta chain was observed in a study of shared clonotypes between healthy human individuals. Sequenced by immunoSEQ multiplex PCR; TCRdb stores in-frame clones only, minus some. Found here are millions of clones, over 85% of them singletons; the top ten hold 0.14%. Germline CDR1 MNHEY, CDR2 SVGAGI. The ends lost 7 bases at V and 3 bases at J; junction bases unmatched: 6. This CDR3 region has 13 residues. The sample consisted of naive CD4+ T cells sorted from blood. Subset meaning: CD45RA+ positively selected. This chain connects TRBV6-5 to TRBJ2-7; 7 bases are shared with TRBD2. This sequence originates from a young man in good health. The CDR3 nucleotides are TGTGCCAGCACCCACCGCGGGAGCTACGAGCAGTACTTC. This gives the protein CASTHRGSYEQYF.